This TCR beta chain is from a study of cytomegalovirus exposure and HLA in healthy donors. General study points: Later, an analysis found that TCR clusters from the first cohort tended to co-occur in the roughly 110 validation repertoires. A list of 164 TCR beta chains associated with cytomegalovirus was given.

A note on this clone: Its specificity is unknown.

The donors were in the roughly 130-subject validation cohort; that cohort was separate from the roughly 730-subject first cohort. The data were produced by immunoSEQ multiplex PCR, yet TCRdb's version contains in-frame clones alone and is incomplete. The sample includes a few hundred thousand clones, 80% to 90% of them seen just once. J was trimmed by 3 bases and V by 3 bases; bases with no gene match: 10. Germline CDR1 and CDR2: ENHRY and SYGVKD. This CDR3 region has 16 residues. This clonotype was sampled from a woman between 18 and 30 years old in good health and CMV-seronegative. What was sequenced was PBMCs. The chain joins TRBV10-3 to TRBJ2-7; 8 bases align to TRBD1. The CDR3, as DNA: TGTGCCATCAGTGATGGACAGGGCTATTCCCACTACGAGCAGTACTTC. Encoded protein: CAISDGQGYSHYEQYF.